The rows below give T cell receptor beta chains drawn from one sample of a study of Graves' ophthalmopathy and Graves' hyperthyroidism. TCRdb re-called the multiplex PCR reads with MiXCR, one entry per CDR3 protein. The sample carries around 470,000 distinct CDR3 sequences, roughly an eighth recorded once. The material sequenced was blood. Receptor source: a woman under 40 with Graves' ophthalmopathy. CDR3s include the opening cysteine and the closing phenylalanine or tryptophan. D genes are given only for firm matches. A row's size may be missing; if present it is once, few, many or a size class.

j_call: TRBJ1-1; v_call: TRBV6-5; clone_size: many; d_call: -; cdr3_aa: CASSSDNGRTEAFF; cdr3_nt: TGTGCCAGCAGTTCGGACAACGGTCGGACTGAAGCTTTCTTT
j_call: TRBJ2-5; v_call: TRBV6-1; clone_size: -; d_call: -; cdr3_aa: CASSVSEEATETQYF; cdr3_nt: TGTGCCAGCAGTGTTTCGGAGGAGGCTACGGAGACCCAGTACTTC
j_call: TRBJ1-1; v_call: TRBV6-5; clone_size: many; d_call: TRBD1; cdr3_aa: CASSLSDRMGNTEAFF; cdr3_nt: TGTGCCAGCAGTTTGTCGGACAGGATGGGGAACACTGAAGCTTTCTTT
j_call: TRBJ2-7; v_call: TRBV30; clone_size: many; d_call: -; cdr3_aa: CAWSVTHYEQYF; cdr3_nt: TGTGCCTGGAGTGTAACCCACTACGAGCAGTACTTC
j_call: TRBJ2-5; v_call: TRBV6-1; clone_size: many; d_call: -; cdr3_aa: CASKPNPRNQETQYF; cdr3_nt: TGTGCCAGCAAACCTAACCCCCGAAACCAAGAGACCCAGTACTTC
j_call: TRBJ2-5; v_call: TRBV2; clone_size: many; d_call: -; cdr3_aa: CASTRGAVQETQYF; cdr3_nt: TGTGCCAGCACCAGAGGGGCGGTTCAAGAGACCCAGTACTTC
j_call: TRBJ1-1; v_call: TRBV27; clone_size: -; d_call: TRBD1; cdr3_aa: CASSPRGTANTEAFF; cdr3_nt: TGTGCCAGCAGTCCACGAGGGACAGCGAACACTGAAGCTTTCTTT
j_call: TRBJ2-6; v_call: TRBV6-1; clone_size: many; d_call: TRBD1; cdr3_aa: CASGRGQVAGANVLTF; cdr3_nt: TGTGCCAGCGGCCGGGGACAGGTGGCTGGGGCCAACGTCCTGACTTTC
j_call: TRBJ2-5; v_call: TRBV20-1; clone_size: many; d_call: TRBD1; cdr3_aa: CSAGRDRQETQYF; cdr3_nt: TGCAGTGCTGGAAGGGACAGACAAGAGACCCAGTACTTC
j_call: TRBJ1-2; v_call: TRBV12-3/TRBV12-4; clone_size: many; d_call: -; cdr3_aa: CASSPSRQSRYGYTF; cdr3_nt: TGTGCCAGCAGTCCCTCGCGACAGAGCCGTTATGGCTACACCTTC
j_call: TRBJ1-2; v_call: TRBV6-1; clone_size: few; d_call: -; cdr3_aa: CASSARDIYGYTF; cdr3_nt: TGTGCCAGCAGCGCCCGGGACATTTATGGCTACACCTTC
j_call: TRBJ1-2; v_call: TRBV6-2/TRBV6-3; clone_size: -; d_call: TRBD1; cdr3_aa: CASRPTGTGYTF; cdr3_nt: TGTGCCAGCAGGCCGACAGGGACCGGCTACACCTTC
j_call: TRBJ1-1; v_call: TRBV6-1; clone_size: many; d_call: -; cdr3_aa: CASSEAGGGEEAFF; cdr3_nt: TGTGCCAGCAGTGAAGCGGGCGGGGGCGAGGAAGCTTTCTTT
j_call: TRBJ2-7; v_call: TRBV12-3/TRBV12-4; clone_size: -; d_call: -; cdr3_aa: CASSTLVYEQYF; cdr3_nt: TGTGCCAGCAGCACCTTAGTCTACGAGCAGTACTTC
j_call: TRBJ1-5; v_call: TRBV29-1; clone_size: many; d_call: -; cdr3_aa: CSVGGGSGNQPQHF; cdr3_nt: TGCAGCGTGGGGGGGGGCTCGGGCAATCAGCCCCAGCATTTT
j_call: TRBJ1-3; v_call: TRBV6-1; clone_size: many; d_call: TRBD1; cdr3_aa: CASRRDRGSDTIYF; cdr3_nt: TGTGCCAGCAGGAGGGACAGGGGGTCGGACACCATATATTTT
j_call: TRBJ2-5; v_call: TRBV9; clone_size: -; d_call: -; cdr3_aa: CASSDRGGETQYF; cdr3_nt: TGTGCCAGCAGCGATAGGGGTGGAGAGACCCAGTACTTC
j_call: TRBJ1-5; v_call: TRBV6-1; clone_size: many; d_call: TRBD1; cdr3_aa: CASRDRGQGPQHF; cdr3_nt: TGTGCCAGCAGGGACAGGGGGCAGGGGCCCCAGCATTTT
j_call: TRBJ1-1; v_call: TRBV6-1; clone_size: many; d_call: TRBD1; cdr3_aa: CASRDEQGRYGNTEAFF; cdr3_nt: TGTGCCAGCAGAGATGAACAGGGGCGGTACGGGAACACTGAAGCTTTCTTT
j_call: TRBJ2-7; v_call: TRBV5-1; clone_size: many; d_call: -; cdr3_aa: CASRYVVSYEQYF; cdr3_nt: TGCGCCAGCAGATATGTGGTCTCCTACGAGCAGTACTTC
j_call: TRBJ1-5; v_call: TRBV7-8; clone_size: many; d_call: -; cdr3_aa: CASSLAGSEAQHF; cdr3_nt: TGTGCCAGCAGCTTAGCTGGCTCCGAGGCCCAGCATTTT
j_call: TRBJ1-2; v_call: TRBV6-1; clone_size: many; d_call: -; cdr3_aa: CATRESWGYGYTF; cdr3_nt: TGTGCCACCAGGGAGTCCTGGGGGTATGGCTACACCTTC
j_call: TRBJ1-3; v_call: TRBV18; clone_size: few; d_call: -; cdr3_aa: CASSPQTGNTIYF; cdr3_nt: TGTGCCAGCTCACCACAGACTGGAAACACCATATATTTT
j_call: TRBJ1-6; v_call: TRBV6-1; clone_size: many; d_call: -; cdr3_aa: CASSKAGSSYNSPLHF; cdr3_nt: TGTGCCAGCAGCAAGGCAGGCAGCTCCTATAATTCACCCCTCCACTTT
j_call: TRBJ1-2; v_call: TRBV28; clone_size: many; d_call: TRBD1; cdr3_aa: CASSQIQGNRINYGYTF; cdr3_nt: TGTGCCAGCAGTCAGATACAGGGGAACCGAATCAACTATGGCTACACCTTC
j_call: TRBJ1-2; v_call: TRBV5-1; clone_size: many; d_call: -; cdr3_aa: CASSLIDQQPNYGYTF; cdr3_nt: TGCGCCAGCAGCTTGATCGATCAACAGCCTAACTATGGCTACACCTTC
j_call: TRBJ1-1; v_call: TRBV27; clone_size: many; d_call: -; cdr3_aa: CASSLEAVTEAFF; cdr3_nt: TGTGCCAGCAGTTTAGAAGCGGTCACTGAAGCTTTCTTT
j_call: TRBJ1-1; v_call: TRBV3-1; clone_size: many; d_call: -; cdr3_aa: CASSQETEAFF; cdr3_nt: TGTGCCAGCAGCCAAGAAACCGAAGCTTTCTTT
j_call: TRBJ2-7; v_call: TRBV2; clone_size: many; d_call: -; cdr3_aa: CASSAADRYEQYF; cdr3_nt: TGTGCCAGCAGCGCTGCGGACCGATACGAGCAGTACTTC
j_call: TRBJ2-2; v_call: TRBV29-1; clone_size: few; d_call: TRBD2; cdr3_aa: CSVERGRGNTGELFF; cdr3_nt: TGCAGCGTTGAACGGGGGAGGGGGAACACCGGGGAGCTGTTTTTT
j_call: TRBJ1-3; v_call: TRBV10-3; clone_size: many; d_call: TRBD1; cdr3_aa: CAIAGTASGNTIYF; cdr3_nt: TGTGCCATCGCCGGGACAGCCTCTGGAAACACCATATATTTT
j_call: TRBJ2-5; v_call: TRBV29-1; clone_size: many; d_call: TRBD2; cdr3_aa: CSVAGGRQETQYF; cdr3_nt: TGCAGCGTGGCGGGGGGGAGGCAAGAGACCCAGTACTTC
j_call: TRBJ1-2; v_call: TRBV30; clone_size: many; d_call: TRBD1; cdr3_aa: CAWSTPPGTGYGYTF; cdr3_nt: TGTGCCTGGAGTACTCCCCCGGGGACAGGCTATGGCTACACCTTC
j_call: TRBJ2-7; v_call: TRBV5-1; clone_size: -; d_call: -; cdr3_aa: CASSREDVGEQYF; cdr3_nt: TGCGCCAGCAGCAGAGAGGACGTGGGGGAGCAGTACTTC
j_call: TRBJ2-5; v_call: TRBV7-7; clone_size: many; d_call: TRBD1; cdr3_aa: CASSLNGQGMGKTQYF; cdr3_nt: TGTGCTAGCAGCTTAAACGGACAGGGGATGGGGAAGACCCAGTACTTC
j_call: TRBJ2-7; v_call: TRBV12-3/TRBV12-4; clone_size: -; d_call: -; cdr3_aa: CASSLRPILYEQYF; cdr3_nt: TGTGCCAGCAGTTTAAGACCCATCCTCTACGAGCAGTACTTC
j_call: TRBJ2-4; v_call: TRBV3-1; clone_size: -; d_call: -; cdr3_aa: CASSRIPAGAKNIQYF; cdr3_nt: TGTGCCAGCAGCCGTATTCCCGCCGGAGCCAAAAACATTCAGTACTTC
j_call: TRBJ1-2; v_call: TRBV6-5; clone_size: many; d_call: TRBD1; cdr3_aa: CASSHPRQGYGYTF; cdr3_nt: TGTGCCAGCAGTCACCCGAGACAGGGTTATGGCTACACCTTC